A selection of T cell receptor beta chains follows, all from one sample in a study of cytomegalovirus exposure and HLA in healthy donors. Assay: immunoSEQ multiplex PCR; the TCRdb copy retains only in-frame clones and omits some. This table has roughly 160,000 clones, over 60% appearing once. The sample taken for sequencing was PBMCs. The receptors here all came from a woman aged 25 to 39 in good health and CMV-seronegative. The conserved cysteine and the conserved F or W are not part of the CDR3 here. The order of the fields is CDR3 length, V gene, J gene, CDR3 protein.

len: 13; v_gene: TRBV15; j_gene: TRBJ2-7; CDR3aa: ATSRTTSGAYEQY
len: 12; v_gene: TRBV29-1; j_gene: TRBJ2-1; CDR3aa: SVKSGSSYNEQF
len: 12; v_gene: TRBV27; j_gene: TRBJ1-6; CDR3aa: ASSSTGGYSPLH
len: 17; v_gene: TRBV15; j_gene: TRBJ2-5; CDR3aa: ATSRNKNRGTSGQETQY
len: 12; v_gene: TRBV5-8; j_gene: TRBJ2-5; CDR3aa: ASSLEGGFETQY
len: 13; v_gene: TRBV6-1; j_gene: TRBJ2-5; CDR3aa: ASSLRIESGETQY
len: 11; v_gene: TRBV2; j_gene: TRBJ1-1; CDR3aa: ASSGGLGTEAF
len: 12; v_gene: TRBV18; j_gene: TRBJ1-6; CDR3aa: ASRPTGDFRPLH
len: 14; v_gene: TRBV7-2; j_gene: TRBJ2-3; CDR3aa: ASSRLAGGSTDTQY
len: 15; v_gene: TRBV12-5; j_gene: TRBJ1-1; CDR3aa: ASLSGTGGAVNTEAF
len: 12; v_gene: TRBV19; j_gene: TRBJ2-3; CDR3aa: ASSIDRSTDTQY
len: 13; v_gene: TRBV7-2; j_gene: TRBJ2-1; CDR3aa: ASSNHRGGDNEQF
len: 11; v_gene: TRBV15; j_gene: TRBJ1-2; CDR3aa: ATSMTVYYGYT
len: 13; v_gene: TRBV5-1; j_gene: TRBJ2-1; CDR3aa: ASSLAGANFDEQF
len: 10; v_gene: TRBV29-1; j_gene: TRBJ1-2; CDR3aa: SVEGGIYGYT
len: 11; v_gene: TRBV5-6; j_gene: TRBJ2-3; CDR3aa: ASSLQSTDTQY
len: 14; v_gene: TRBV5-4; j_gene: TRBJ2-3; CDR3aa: ASSLRAGGRTDTQY
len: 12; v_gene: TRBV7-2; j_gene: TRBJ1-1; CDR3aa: ASSLPGLLPKAF
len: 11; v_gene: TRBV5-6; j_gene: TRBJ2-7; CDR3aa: ASSLANYYEQY
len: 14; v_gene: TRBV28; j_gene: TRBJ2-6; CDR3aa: ASFDRPISGANVLT
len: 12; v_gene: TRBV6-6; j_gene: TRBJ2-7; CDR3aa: ASSYQDRFDEQY
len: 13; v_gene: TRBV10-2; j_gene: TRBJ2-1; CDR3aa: ASSDPGQGVNEQF
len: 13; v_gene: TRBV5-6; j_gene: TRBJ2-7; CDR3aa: ASSLGLAGGYEQY
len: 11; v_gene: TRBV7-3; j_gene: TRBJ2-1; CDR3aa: ASSLKPYNEQF
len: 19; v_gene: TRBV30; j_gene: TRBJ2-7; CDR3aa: AWSGPRFPPSGQLNSYEQY
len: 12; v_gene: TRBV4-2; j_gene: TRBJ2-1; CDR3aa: ASSQGQGAEEQF
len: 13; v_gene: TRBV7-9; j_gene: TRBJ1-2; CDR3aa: ASSQGGAANYGYT
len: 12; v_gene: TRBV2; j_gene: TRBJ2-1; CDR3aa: ASITDSHYNEQF
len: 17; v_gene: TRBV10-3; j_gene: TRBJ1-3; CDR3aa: AISESIGTVTSQGNTIY
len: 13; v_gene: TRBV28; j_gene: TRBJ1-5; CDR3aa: ASSLPGTPSQPQH
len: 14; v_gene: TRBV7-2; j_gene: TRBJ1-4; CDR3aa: ASSLSSAATNEKLF
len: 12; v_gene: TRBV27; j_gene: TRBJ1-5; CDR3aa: ASSPDRSNQPQH
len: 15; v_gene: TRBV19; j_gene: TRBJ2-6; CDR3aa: ASTSGRASFGANVLT
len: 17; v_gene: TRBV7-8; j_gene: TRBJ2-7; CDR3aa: ASSLVRLAGGVSSYEQY
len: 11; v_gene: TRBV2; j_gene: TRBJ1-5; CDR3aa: ASSDRGVQPQH
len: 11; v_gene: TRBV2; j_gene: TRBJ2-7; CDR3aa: ASSVVVSYEQY
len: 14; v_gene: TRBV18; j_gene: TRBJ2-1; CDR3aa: ASSRRLAGGVYEQF
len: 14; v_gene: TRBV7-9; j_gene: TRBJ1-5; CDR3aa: ASSLGQGLGDQPQH
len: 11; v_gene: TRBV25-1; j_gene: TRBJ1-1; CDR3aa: ASQDSSNTEAF
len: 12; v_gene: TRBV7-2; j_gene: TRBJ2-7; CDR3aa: ASSYSGGAIEQY
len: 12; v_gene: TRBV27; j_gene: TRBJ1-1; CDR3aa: ASNWRVSGTEAF
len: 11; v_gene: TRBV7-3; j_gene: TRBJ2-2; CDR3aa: ASKGGNTGELF